What follows are 8 T cell receptor beta chains derived from one specimen sequenced in a study of vaccination and CD4 T cells after COVID-19. Sequencing of cultured CD4+ T cell DNA used the Oncomine TCR Beta short-read assay. In this case, cultured CD4+ T cells provided the extracted genomic DNA. TCRdb reanalysed the PCR reads using MiXCR and keeps one entry per CDR3 protein. Among 8,000 to 9,500 distinct CDR3 sequences, about a third were seen once, and the ten largest hold about 28%. The antigens these receptors bind are not known. Sample treatment: roughly 11-day PBMC culture with coronavirus spike peptide pools or control peptides (ViraFEST assay). One should note that the unexposed donor's CD4+ T cells were collected before the COVID-19 pandemic (2011-2018). Sequencing input: CD4+ T cells from blood, cultured in vitro. Receptor source: a human donor in good health.

This clonotype was recorded a few times. The chain combines TRBV28 with TRBJ2-5, with D unclear. This CDR3 contains 12 residues. The V and J ends lost 4 bases and 4 bases respectively, with 7 bases between them. Germline V gene sequence: CDR1 MDHEN, CDR2 SYDVKM. As DNA, the CDR3 is TGTGCCAGCAGTTCTCAGATAGAGACCCAGTACTTC. This sequence encodes CASSSQIETQYF.

There are a few counts of this clonotype. The rearrangement joins TRBV15 to TRBJ1-3; 9 bases match TRBD1. The J segment lost 0 bases and the V segment lost 5 bases, leaving 2 bases of the junction unmatched. CDR3 size: 15 residues. Germline V gives CDR1 LNHNV, CDR2 YYDKDF (reference sequence). The CDR3 loop reads CATSRDRASGNTIYF. CDR3 DNA: TGTGCCACCAGCCGGGACAGGGCCTCTGGAAACACCATATATTTT.

This rearrangement joins TRBV2 to TRBJ2-3, with TRBD2 matching 9 bases. CDR1 and CDR2 from the germline V gene are SNHLY and FYNNEI. Germline trimming cut 7 bases from V and 0 bases from J; bases unmatched to any gene: 2. The CDR3 length is 14 residues. CDR3 region: CASISGGSTDTQYF. The CDR3 nucleotides read TGTGCCAGCATTAGCGGGGGAAGCACAGATACGCAGTATTTT.

This chain connects TRBV6-1 to TRBJ2-3, with 10 bases aligning to TRBD2. Germline V gives CDR1 MNHNS, CDR2 SASEGT. V gave up 5 bases and J gave up 2 bases; unmatched junction bases: 10. The CDR3 is made up of 17 amino acids. The CDR3 DNA reads as TGTGCCAGCAGTCCCCGCCCTAGCGGGAGTATCACAGATACGCAGTATTTT. Translation: CASSPRPSGSITDTQYF.

The rearrangement uses TRBV5-4 and TRBJ1-1; the D gene is possibly TRBD1 (6 bases). CDR1 and CDR2 from the germline V gene are SGHNT and YYREEE (reference sequence). The V gene lost 5 bases and the J gene lost 5 bases, with 10 bases spanning the gap. The CDR3 sequence is 12 residues long. The DNA of the CDR3 is TGTGCCAGCAGTCTTGACAGGACTGAAGCTTTCTTT. Translation: CASSLDRTEAFF.

This clonotype was detected a few times. This chain joins TRBV2 and TRBJ2-1; D possibly corresponds to TRBD1 (5 bases). The V gene lost 6 bases and the J gene lost 9 bases, with 9 bases spanning the gap. CDR1 SNHLY and CDR2 FYNNEI come from the germline V gene. This CDR3 is 11 amino acids long. The CDR3 coding sequence is TGTGCCAGCAGGAAGGGGTCTGAGCAGTTCTTC. This codes for CASRKGSEQFF. Looking up the rest from reference TRBV2 and TRBJ2-1 gives the full variable domain: EPEVTQTPSHQVTQMGQEVILRCVPISNHLYFYWYRQILGQKVEFLVSFYNNEISEKSEIFDDQFSVERPDGSNFTLKIRSTKLEDSAMYFCASRKGSEQFFGPGTRLTVL.

As for this clonotype: Sequence at one end of the junction differs from germline and may be a read error. This chain uses TRBV7-2 with TRBJ1-1; D call uncertain. The CDR3 spans 13 residues. Germline CDR1 reads SGHTA; CDR2 reads FQGNSA. CDR3 DNA: TGTGTCAGCAGCCCGCGACAGAACACTGAAGCTTTCTTT. The encoded protein is CVSSPRQNTEAFF.

The chain combines TRBV5-1 with TRBJ1-2; maybe TRBD1 (5 bases). Germline V gives CDR1 SGHRS, CDR2 YFSETQ. Trimming removed 7 bases from V and 2 bases from J, with 12 bases in between. The CDR3 extends over 13 amino acids. This chain's CDR3 is CASAEGSNYGYTF. DNA for the CDR3: TGCGCCAGCGCCGAGGGGTCCAACTATGGCTACACCTTC.